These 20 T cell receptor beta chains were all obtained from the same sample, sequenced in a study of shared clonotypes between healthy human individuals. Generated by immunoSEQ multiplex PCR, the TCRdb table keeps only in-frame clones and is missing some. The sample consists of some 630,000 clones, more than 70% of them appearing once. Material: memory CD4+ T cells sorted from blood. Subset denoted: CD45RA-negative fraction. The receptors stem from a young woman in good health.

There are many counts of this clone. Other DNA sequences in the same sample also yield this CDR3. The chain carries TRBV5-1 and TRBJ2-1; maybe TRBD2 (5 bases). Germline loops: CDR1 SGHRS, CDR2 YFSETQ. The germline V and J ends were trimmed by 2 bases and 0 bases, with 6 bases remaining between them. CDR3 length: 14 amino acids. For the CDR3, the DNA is TGCGCCAGCAGCTTCGGGAACTCCTACAATGAGCAGTTCTTC. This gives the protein CASSFGNSYNEQFF.

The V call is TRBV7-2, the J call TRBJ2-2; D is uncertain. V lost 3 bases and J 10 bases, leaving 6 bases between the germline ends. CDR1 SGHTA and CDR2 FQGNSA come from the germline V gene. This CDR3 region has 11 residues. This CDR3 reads CASSLRTELFF. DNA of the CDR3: TGTGCCAGCAGCTTGCGGACGGAGCTGTTTTTT.

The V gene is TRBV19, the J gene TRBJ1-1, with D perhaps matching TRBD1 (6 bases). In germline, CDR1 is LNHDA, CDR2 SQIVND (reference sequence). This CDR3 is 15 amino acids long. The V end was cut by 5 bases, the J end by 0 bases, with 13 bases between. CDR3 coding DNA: TGTGCCAGTAGTTATCAGGGGCGACTGAACACTGAAGCTTTCTTT. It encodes CASSYQGRLNTEAFF.

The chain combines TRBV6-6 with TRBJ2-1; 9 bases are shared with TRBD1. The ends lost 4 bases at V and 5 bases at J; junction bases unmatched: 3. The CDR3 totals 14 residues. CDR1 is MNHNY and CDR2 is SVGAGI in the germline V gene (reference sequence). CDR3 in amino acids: CASSWDRAHNEQFF. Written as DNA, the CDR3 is TGTGCCAGCAGTTGGGACAGGGCGCACAATGAGCAGTTCTTC.

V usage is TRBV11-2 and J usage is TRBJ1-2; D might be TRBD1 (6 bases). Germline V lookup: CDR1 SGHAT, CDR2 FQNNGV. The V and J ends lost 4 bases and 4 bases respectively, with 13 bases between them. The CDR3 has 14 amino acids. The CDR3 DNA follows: TGTGCCAGCAGCTCCCGGACAGATCTCTATGGCTACACCTTC. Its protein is CASSSRTDLYGYTF.

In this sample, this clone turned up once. The CDR3 DNA sequence: TGTGCCACCCGAAATGGGGGGCTGAACACCGGGGAGCTGTTTTTT. Its protein product is CATRNGGLNTGELFF. The gene calls are TRBV15 and TRBJ2-2; D may be TRBD1 or TRBD2 (6 bases each). The CDR3 is 15 amino acids. The ends were cut back, 8 bases at V and 1 base at J, with 14 bases in the middle. From germline, CDR1 is LNHNV and CDR2 YYDKDF (reference sequence).

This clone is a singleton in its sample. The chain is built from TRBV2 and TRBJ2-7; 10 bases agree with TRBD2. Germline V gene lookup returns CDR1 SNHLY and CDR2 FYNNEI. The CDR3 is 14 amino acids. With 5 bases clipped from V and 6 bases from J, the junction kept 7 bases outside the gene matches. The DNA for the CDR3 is TGTGCCAGCAGTACCCTAGCGGGAGTCGGCGAGCAGTACTTC. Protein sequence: CASSTLAGVGEQYF.

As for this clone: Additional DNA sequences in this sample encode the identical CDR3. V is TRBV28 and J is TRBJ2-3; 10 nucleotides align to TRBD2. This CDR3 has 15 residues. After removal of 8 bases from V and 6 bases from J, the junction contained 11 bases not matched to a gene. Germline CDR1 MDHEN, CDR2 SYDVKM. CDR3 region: CASRRTSGSLDTQYF. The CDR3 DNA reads TGTGCCAGCCGAAGGACTAGCGGCTCCCTGGATACGCAGTATTTT.

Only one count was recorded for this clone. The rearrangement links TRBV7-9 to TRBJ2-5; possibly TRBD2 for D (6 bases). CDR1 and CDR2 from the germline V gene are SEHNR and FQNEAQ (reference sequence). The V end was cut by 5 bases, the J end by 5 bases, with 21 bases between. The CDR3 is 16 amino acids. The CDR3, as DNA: TGTGCCAGCAGCCCAATTTGGGGGAGGAGTCGGGAGACCCAGTACTTC. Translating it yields CASSPIWGRSRETQYF.

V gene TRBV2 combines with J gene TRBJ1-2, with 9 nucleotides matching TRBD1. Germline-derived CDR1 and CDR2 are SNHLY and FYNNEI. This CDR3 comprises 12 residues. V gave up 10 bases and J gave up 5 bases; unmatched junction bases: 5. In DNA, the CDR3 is TGTGCCACCCGGGACAGGGCATATGGCTACACCTTC. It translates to CATRDRAYGYTF.

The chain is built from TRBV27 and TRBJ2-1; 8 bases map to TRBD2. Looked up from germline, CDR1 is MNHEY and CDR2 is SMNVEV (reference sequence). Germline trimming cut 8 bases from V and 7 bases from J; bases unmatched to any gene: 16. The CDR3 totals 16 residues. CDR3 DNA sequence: TGTGCCAGCCGGGAGGTAGCGGGATTAAGTAGGAATGAGCAGTTCTTC. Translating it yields CASREVAGLSRNEQFF.

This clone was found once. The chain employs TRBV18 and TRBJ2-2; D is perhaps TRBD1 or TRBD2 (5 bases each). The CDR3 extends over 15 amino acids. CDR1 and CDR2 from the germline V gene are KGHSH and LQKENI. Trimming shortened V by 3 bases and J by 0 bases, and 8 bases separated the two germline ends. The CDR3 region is CASSPGPSNTGELFF. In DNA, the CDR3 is TGTGCCAGCTCACCGGGACCCTCGAACACCGGGGAGCTGTTTTTT.

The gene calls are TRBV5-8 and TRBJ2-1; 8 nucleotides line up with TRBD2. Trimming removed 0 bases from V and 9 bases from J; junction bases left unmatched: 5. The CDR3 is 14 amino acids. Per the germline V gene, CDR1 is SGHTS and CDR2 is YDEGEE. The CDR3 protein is CASSLGQRESEQFF. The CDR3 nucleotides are TGTGCCAGCAGCTTGGGGCAGCGGGAGAGTGAGCAGTTCTTC.

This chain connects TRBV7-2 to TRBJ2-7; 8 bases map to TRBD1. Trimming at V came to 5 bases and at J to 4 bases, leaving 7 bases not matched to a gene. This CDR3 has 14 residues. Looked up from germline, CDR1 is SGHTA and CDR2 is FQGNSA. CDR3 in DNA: TGTGCCAGCAGCCTCAGGGGGACAGGATACGAGCAGTACTTC. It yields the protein CASSLRGTGYEQYF. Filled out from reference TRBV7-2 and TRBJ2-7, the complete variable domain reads GAGVSQSPSNKVTEKGKDVELRCDPISGHTALYWYRQSLGQGLEFLIYFQGNSAPDKSGLPSDRFSAERTGGSVSTLTIQRTQQEDSAVYLCASSLRGTGYEQYFGPGTRLTVT.

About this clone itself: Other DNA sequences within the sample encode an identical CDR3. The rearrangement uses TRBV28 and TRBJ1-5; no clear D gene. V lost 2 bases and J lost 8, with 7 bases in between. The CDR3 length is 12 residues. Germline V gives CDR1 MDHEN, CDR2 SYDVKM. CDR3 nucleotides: TGTGCCAGCAGTTTAGTGGGGAAGCCCCAGCATTTT. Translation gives CASSLVGKPQHF.

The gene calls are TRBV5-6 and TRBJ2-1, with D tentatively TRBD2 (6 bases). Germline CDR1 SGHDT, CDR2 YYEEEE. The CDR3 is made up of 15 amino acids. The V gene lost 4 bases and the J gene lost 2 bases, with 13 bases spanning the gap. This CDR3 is CASSQPGLPYNEQFF. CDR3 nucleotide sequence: TGTGCCAGCAGCCAACCGGGACTTCCCTACAATGAGCAGTTCTTC.

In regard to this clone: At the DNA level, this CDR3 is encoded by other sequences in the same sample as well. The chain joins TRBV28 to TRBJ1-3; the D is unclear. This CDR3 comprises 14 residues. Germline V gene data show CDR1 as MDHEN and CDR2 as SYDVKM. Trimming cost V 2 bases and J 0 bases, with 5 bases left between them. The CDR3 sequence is CASSLGSSGNTIYF. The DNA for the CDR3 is TGTGCCAGCAGTTTAGGTAGCTCTGGAAACACCATATATTTT.

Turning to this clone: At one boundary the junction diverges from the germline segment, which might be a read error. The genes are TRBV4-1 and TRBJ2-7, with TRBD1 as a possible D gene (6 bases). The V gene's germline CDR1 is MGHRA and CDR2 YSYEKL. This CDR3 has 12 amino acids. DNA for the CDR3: TGCGCCAGCAGCCGCACAGGGAGCATCAGGCACTTC. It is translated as CASSRTGSIRHF.

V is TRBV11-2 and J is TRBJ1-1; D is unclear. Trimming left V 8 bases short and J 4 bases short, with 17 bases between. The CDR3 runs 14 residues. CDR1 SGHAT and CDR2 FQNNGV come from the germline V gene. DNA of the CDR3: TGTGCCAGCGGCAGCGTCTCATGGACCACTGAAGCTTTCTTT. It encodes CASGSVSWTTEAFF.

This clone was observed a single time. This CDR3 is CASSYLVGRRQSSGNTIYF. CDR3 in DNA: TGTGCCAGCAGCTACTTAGTAGGAAGGAGACAAAGCTCTGGAAACACCATATATTTT. This chain links TRBV7-9 with TRBJ1-3; D is undetermined. This CDR3 region has 19 residues. The germline gives CDR1 SEHNR, CDR2 FQNEAQ (reference sequence). V lost 4 bases to trimming and J lost 0 bases, with 22 bases between them.